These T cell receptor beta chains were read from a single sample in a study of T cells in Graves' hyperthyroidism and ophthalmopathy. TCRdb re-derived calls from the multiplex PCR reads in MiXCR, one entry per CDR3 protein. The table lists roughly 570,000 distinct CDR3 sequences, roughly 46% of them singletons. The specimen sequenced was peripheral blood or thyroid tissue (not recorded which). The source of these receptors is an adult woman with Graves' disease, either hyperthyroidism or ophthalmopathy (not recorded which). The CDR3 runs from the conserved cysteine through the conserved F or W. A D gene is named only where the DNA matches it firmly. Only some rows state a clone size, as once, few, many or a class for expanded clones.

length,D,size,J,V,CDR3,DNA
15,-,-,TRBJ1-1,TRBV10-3,CAISGRSGENTEAFF,TGTGCCATCAGTGGCCGATCCGGGGAGAACACTGAAGCTTTCTTT
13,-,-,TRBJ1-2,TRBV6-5,CASSQTGLDGYTF,TGTGCCAGCAGCCAAACAGGTCTCGATGGCTACACCTTC
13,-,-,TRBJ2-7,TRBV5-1,CASSLTGIEEQYF,TGCGCCAGCAGCTTGACGGGGATCGAGGAGCAGTACTTC
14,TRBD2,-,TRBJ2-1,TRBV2,CASSGSGRGNEQFF,TGTGCCAGCAGTGGTAGCGGGAGGGGCAATGAGCAGTTCTTC
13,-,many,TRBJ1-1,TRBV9,CASSVSVVTEAFF,TGTGCCAGCAGCGTAAGCGTGGTCACTGAAGCTTTCTTT
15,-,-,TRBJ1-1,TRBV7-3,CASSPTGMGNTEAFF,TGTGCCAGCTCACCTACAGGAATGGGGAACACTGAAGCTTTCTTT
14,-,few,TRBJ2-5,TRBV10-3,CAIMGAGMMETQYF,TGTGCCATCATGGGAGCCGGGATGATGGAGACCCAGTACTTC
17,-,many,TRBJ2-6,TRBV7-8,CASSLADGYSGANVLTF,TGTGCCAGCAGCTTAGCGGACGGATACTCTGGGGCCAACGTCCTGACTTTC
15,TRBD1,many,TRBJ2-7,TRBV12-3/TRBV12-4,CASSLGDREAREQYF,TGTGCCAGCAGTTTGGGGGACAGGGAAGCGCGGGAGCAGTACTTC
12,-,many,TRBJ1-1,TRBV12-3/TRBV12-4,CASSFSLSKAFF,TGTGCCAGCAGCTTTTCTCTTTCTAAAGCTTTCTTT
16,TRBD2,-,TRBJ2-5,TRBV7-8,CASSFFRVAGEAAQYF,TGTGCCAGCAGCTTTTTTAGGGTAGCGGGAGAGGCTGCCCAGTACTTC
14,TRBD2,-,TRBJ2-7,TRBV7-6,CASSHSGTRSEQYF,TGTGCCAGCAGCCATAGCGGGACTCGCTCCGAGCAGTACTTC
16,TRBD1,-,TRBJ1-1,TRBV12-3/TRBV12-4,CASSFRPGQGNTEAFF,TGTGCCAGCAGTTTCCGTCCGGGACAGGGAAACACTGAAGCTTTCTTT
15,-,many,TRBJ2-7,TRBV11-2,CASSLGMGRVAEQYF,TGTGCCAGCAGCTTAGGAATGGGGCGGGTGGCCGAGCAGTACTTC
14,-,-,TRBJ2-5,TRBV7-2,CASSEGLVEETQYF,TGTGCCAGCAGCGAGGGGCTAGTGGAAGAGACCCAGTACTTC
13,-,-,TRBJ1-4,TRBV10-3,CAITADSWEKLLF,TGTGCCATCACTGCGGACAGTTGGGAAAAACTGCTTTTT
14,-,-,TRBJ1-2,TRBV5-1,CASELGHQNYGYTF,TGCGCCAGCGAATTGGGACATCAGAACTATGGCTACACCTTC
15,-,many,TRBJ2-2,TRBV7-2,CASSPRSRATGELFF,TGTGCCAGCAGCCCACGGAGCAGGGCGACCGGGGAGCTGTTTTTT
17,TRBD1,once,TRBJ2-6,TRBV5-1,CASSLEAGGTGANVLTF,TGCGCCAGCAGCTTGGAGGCAGGGGGCACGGGGGCCAACGTCCTGACTTTC
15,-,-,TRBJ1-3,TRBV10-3,CAISQERRSGNTIYF,TGTGCCATCAGCCAGGAACGAAGATCTGGAAACACCATATATTTT
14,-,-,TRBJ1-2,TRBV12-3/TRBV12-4,CASSQQGLRYGYTF,TGTGCCAGCAGTCAACAGGGTTTGCGCTATGGCTACACCTTC
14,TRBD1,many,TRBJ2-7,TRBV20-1,CSARPAGGSYEQYF,TGCAGTGCTAGACCTGCAGGGGGTTCCTACGAGCAGTACTTC
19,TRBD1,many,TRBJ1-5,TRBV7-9,CASSLWGTGGSLGNQPQHF,TGTGCCAGCAGCTTATGGGGGACAGGGGGCTCCTTGGGCAATCAGCCCCAGCATTTT
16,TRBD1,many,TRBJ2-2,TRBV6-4,CASSDSGQGVAGELFF,TGTGCCAGCAGTGACTCGGGACAGGGGGTCGCCGGGGAGCTGTTTTTT
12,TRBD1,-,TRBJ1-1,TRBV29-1,CSAQQGGGLAFF,TGCAGCGCACAGCAGGGGGGGGGGTTGGCTTTCTTT
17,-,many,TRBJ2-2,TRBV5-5,CASSLVNVTPNDGELFF,TGTGCCAGCAGCTTGGTAAACGTGACCCCTAATGACGGGGAGCTGTTTTTT
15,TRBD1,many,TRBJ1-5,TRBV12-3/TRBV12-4,CASSRGQGEDQPQHF,TGTGCCAGCAGCCGGGGACAGGGGGAGGATCAGCCCCAGCATTTT
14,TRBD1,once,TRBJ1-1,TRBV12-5,CASGLGQGGTEAFF,TGTGCTAGTGGTTTGGGACAGGGGGGAACTGAAGCTTTCTTT
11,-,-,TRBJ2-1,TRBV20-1,CSAAANNEQFF,TGCAGTGCCGCCGCGAACAATGAGCAGTTCTTC
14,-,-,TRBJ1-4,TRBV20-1,CSARATATNEKLFF,TGCAGTGCTAGAGCGACGGCAACTAATGAAAAACTGTTTTTT
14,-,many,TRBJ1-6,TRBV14,CASSHSGYNSPLHF,TGTGCCAGCAGCCACTCAGGCTATAATTCACCCCTCCACTTT
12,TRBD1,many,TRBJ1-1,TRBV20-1,CSAGTGGVKAFF,TGCAGTGCCGGGACAGGGGGCGTTAAAGCTTTCTTT
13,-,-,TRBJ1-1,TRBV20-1,CSASGGANTEAFF,TGCAGTGCTAGCGGCGGGGCGAACACTGAAGCTTTCTTT
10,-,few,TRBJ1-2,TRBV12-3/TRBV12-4,CASSLDSYTF,TGTGCCAGCAGTCTGGACAGCTACACCTTC
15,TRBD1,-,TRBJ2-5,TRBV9,CASNYQGQHQETQYF,TGTGCCAGCAACTATCAGGGACAGCACCAAGAGACCCAGTACTTC
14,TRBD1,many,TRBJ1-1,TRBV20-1,CSAPRQGRNTEAFF,TGCAGTGCTCCAAGACAGGGAAGGAACACTGAAGCTTTCTTT
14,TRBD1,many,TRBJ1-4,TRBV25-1,CASRETGRNEKLFF,TGTGCCAGCAGGGAGACAGGGAGAAATGAAAAACTGTTTTTT
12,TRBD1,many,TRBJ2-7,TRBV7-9,CASSFDRGEQYF,TGTGCCAGTAGTTTTGACAGGGGCGAGCAGTACTTC
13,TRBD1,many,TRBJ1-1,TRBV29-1,CSVGGQGRTEAFF,TGCAGCGTTGGAGGACAGGGGCGCACTGAAGCTTTCTTT
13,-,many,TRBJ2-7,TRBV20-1,CSARDFVNHEQYF,TGCAGTGCTAGAGACTTCGTCAACCACGAGCAGTACTTC
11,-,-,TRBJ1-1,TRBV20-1,CSAFRNTEAFF,TGCAGTGCTTTCAGGAACACTGAAGCTTTCTTT
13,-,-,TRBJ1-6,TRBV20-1,CSARDREETPLHF,TGCAGTGCTAGAGACCGGGAGGAGACACCCCTCCACTTT
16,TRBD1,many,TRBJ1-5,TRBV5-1,CASSLAPTGYNQPQHF,TGCGCCAGCAGCTTGGCCCCGACAGGGTACAATCAGCCCCAGCATTTT
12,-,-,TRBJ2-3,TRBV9,CASSVGQDTQYF,TGTGCCAGCAGCGTAGGGCAGGATACGCAGTATTTT